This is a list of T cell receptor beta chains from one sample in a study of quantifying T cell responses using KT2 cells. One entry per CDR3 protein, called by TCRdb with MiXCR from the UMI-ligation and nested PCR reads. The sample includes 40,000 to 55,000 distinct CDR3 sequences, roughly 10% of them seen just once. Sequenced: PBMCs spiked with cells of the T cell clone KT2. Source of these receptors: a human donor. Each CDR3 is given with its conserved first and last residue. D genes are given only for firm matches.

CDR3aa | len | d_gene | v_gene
CSARDARNQETQYF | 14 | . | TRBV20-1
CASSLSGTSGRVRETQYF | 18 | TRBD2 | TRBV7-2
CASSQVGQGWRGYTF | 15 | TRBD1 | TRBV3-1
CASSLRAREGGGQGRSYGYTF | 21 | TRBD1 | TRBV7-9
CASSPTAISDEQYF | 14 | . | TRBV12-3/TRBV12-4
CASRGSWGDEQFF | 13 | . | TRBV25-1
CASSPFEGRAGYTF | 14 | . | TRBV18
CASSPGQGEDQPQHF | 15 | TRBD1 | TRBV4-1
CASSRGAGLETHEQFF | 16 | TRBD2 | TRBV14
CSASPGGRGSEKLFF | 15 | . | TRBV20-1
CASSLQAGTYNEQFF | 15 | TRBD2 | TRBV28
CASKFEPFEAFF | 12 | . | TRBV2
CSARGSTSYEQYF | 13 | . | TRBV20-1
CASSRGQVTDTQYF | 14 | TRBD1 | TRBV12-3/TRBV12-4
CASSLNPLGQYF | 12 | . | TRBV11-3
CASSPGVDTEAFF | 13 | . | TRBV18
CATSRDGTRDRDGYGYTF | 18 | TRBD1 | TRBV15
CSVRRGHEQYF | 11 | . | TRBV29-1
CSAQGTNYGYTF | 12 | . | TRBV20-1
CASSLAEDDTQYF | 13 | . | TRBV7-2
CASSSSGQGLTGELFF | 16 | TRBD1 | TRBV7-8
CASSPRDRGHEQYF | 14 | TRBD1 | TRBV18
CASSLAHSVSSYEQYF | 16 | . | TRBV7-6
CSVQGADYGYTF | 12 | TRBD1 | TRBV29-1
CASSYTGYTQYF | 12 | . | TRBV6-2/TRBV6-3
CASSPGQGNSPLHF | 14 | TRBD1 | TRBV12-3/TRBV12-4
CASSHIAPWKRGFEQYF | 17 | TRBD2 | TRBV4-3
CASSYWGQGSVEQYF | 15 | TRBD1 | TRBV6-5
CASRNTAGADTQYF | 14 | TRBD2 | TRBV12-3/TRBV12-4
CASSPRFTDTQYF | 13 | . | TRBV11-2
CSVEENGGETQYF | 13 | . | TRBV29-1
CSANWPPRVGSNQPQHF | 17 | . | TRBV20-1
CASSPSSSVRGREQYF | 16 | . | TRBV5-4
CASSARPSTDTQYF | 14 | . | TRBV6-4
CASSIYFNEQFF | 12 | . | TRBV7-9
CASSLRSRGSHNEQFF | 16 | . | TRBV11-2
CSVLQDRGRADTQYF | 15 | TRBD1 | TRBV29-1
CASSYSPRETYSYEQYF | 17 | TRBD2 | TRBV6-6
CANRQGANTEAFF | 13 | TRBD1 | TRBV18
CASSSQGYEQYF | 12 | TRBD1 | TRBV7-2